The sequence of this T cell receptor (beta chain) was determined in a study of CD8 T cells in ankylosing spondylitis. TCRdb called the 5' RACE reads again in MiXCR, with one record for every CDR3 protein. The repertoire holds over 700,000 distinct CDR3 sequences, with around 17% as singletons. This clonotype was observed a few times. The antigen is undetermined. This CDR3 has 15 amino acids. Germline loops: CDR1 SGHRS, CDR2 YFSETQ. Unmatched junction bases numbered 5, after V lost 0 bases and J lost 6 bases. Study observations and caveats: In ankylosing spondylitis blood, a motif of eight highly homologous TCR beta variants appeared characteristic.

Specimen: blood, either unsorted or a sorted T cell fraction (not recorded which). This chain uses TRBV5-1 with TRBJ2-5; TRBD2 matches at 10 bases. The origin of this receptor is a male donor with ankylosing spondylitis. In DNA form, the CDR3 reads TGCGCCAGCAGCTTGGAGCGGGGGGGCCGTAAGACCCAGTACTTC. Its protein is CASSLERGGRKTQYF. The full variable domain, in which reference TRBV5-1 and TRBJ2-5 provide the parts outside the CDR3, is KAGVTQTPRYLIKTRGQQVTLSCSPISGHRSVSWYQQTPGQGLQFLFEYFSETQRNKGNFPGRFSGRQFSNSRSEMNVSTLELGDSALYLCASSLERGGRKTQYFGPGTRLLVL.